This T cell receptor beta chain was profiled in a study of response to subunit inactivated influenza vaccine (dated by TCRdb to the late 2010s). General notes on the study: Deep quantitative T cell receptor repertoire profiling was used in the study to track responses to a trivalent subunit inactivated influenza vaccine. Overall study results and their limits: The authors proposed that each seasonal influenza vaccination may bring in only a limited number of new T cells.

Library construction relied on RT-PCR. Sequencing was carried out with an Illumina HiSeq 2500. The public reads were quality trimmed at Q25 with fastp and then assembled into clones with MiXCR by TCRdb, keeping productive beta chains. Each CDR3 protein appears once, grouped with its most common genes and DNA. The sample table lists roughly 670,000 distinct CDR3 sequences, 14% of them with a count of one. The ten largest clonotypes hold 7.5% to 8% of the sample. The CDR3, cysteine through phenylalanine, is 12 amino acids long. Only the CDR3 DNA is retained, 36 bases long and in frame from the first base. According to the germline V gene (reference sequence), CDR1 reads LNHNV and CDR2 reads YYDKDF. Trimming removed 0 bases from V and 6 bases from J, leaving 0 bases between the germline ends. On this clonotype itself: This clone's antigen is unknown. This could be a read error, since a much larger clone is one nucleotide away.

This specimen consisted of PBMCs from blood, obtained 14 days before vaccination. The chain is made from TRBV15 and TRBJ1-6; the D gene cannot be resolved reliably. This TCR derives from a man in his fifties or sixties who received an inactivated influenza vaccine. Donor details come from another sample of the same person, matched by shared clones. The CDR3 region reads CATSRDNSPLHF. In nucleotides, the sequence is TGTGCCACCAGCAGAGATAATTCACCCCTCCACTTT. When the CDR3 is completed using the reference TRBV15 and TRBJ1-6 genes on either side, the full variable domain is DAMVIQNPRYQVTQFGKPVTLSCSQTLNHNVMYWYQQKSSQAPKLLFHYYDKDFNNEADTPDNFQSRRPNTSFCFLDIRSPGLGDTAMYLCATSRDNSPLHFGNGTRLTVT.